The 5 T cell receptor beta chains below were found in one sample sequenced in a study of blood T cell repertoires in COVID-19. TCRdb's copy holds only in-frame clones and misses some; the assay was immunoSEQ multiplex PCR. This sample has tens of thousands of clones; around 90% occur once, and the top ten carry about 5.4%. Sample: peripheral blood. Receptor source: a human donor in a cohort sampled during active COVID-19.

This clone was seen a single time. The rearrangement joins TRBV11-3 to TRBJ1-1; no firm D call. This CDR3 has 13 residues. Germline V gene lookup returns CDR1 SGHNT and CDR2 YENEEA. V was clipped by 0 bases and J by 4 bases, with 6 bases between them. Here the CDR3 DNA reads TGTGCCAGCAGCTTAGACCGAGGCACTGAAGCTTTCTTT. As protein: CASSLDRGTEAFF.

V and J are TRBV29-1 and TRBJ2-1, with 8 bases identical to TRBD2. The CDR3 covers 14 residues. Germline CDR1 is SQVTM and CDR2 is ANQGSEA. V lost 4 bases to trimming and J lost 4 bases; unmatched junction nucleotides: 6. The CDR3 loop is CSVAGGGAYNEQFF. CDR3 nucleotides: TGCAGCGTTGCGGGAGGGGGAGCTTACAATGAGCAGTTCTTC.

J is TRBJ2-7 and V is TRBV6-5; 10 bases agree with TRBD2. Germline V gene data show CDR1 as MNHEY and CDR2 as SVGAGI. The junction had 1 base not matched to a gene; V was cut back by 8 bases and J by 3 bases. The CDR3 runs to 12 residues. As DNA, the CDR3 is TGTGCCAGCTCTAGCGGGGGCTACGAGCAGTACTTC. Its protein product is CASSSGGYEQYF.

The genes are TRBV5-5 and TRBJ2-3; D is possibly TRBD1 (6 bases). Germline assignment: CDR1 SGHKS and CDR2 YYEKEE (reference sequence). The CDR3 is made up of 14 amino acids. V was cut by 4 bases and J by 2 bases, with 11 bases left in between. The CDR3 is CASSPTGFTDTQYF. The CDR3 DNA reads TGTGCCAGCAGCCCCACAGGGTTCACAGATACGCAGTATTTT.

The rearrangement joins TRBV5-1 to TRBJ2-1, with D hard to call. The germline CDR1 and CDR2 sequences are SGHRS and YFSETQ. The CDR3 runs to 15 residues. V was shortened by 0 bases and J by 6 bases, with 13 bases between the two germline ends. In DNA, the CDR3 is TGCGCCAGCAGCTTGGTACAAGCAGGTTCCAATGAGCAGTTCTTC. Its protein product is CASSLVQAGSNEQFF.